These T cell receptor beta chains were read from a single sample in a study of blood T cell repertoires in COVID-19. The data were produced by immunoSEQ multiplex PCR, yet TCRdb's version contains in-frame clones alone and is incomplete. The sample comprises approximately 240,000 clones, just under 85% of which are singletons, and approximately 1.3% rests with the top ten. The sequenced sample consisted of PBMCs or T cells enriched from blood (not recorded which). Receptor source: a woman aged 35 to 49 with acute COVID-19. Each CDR3 is given with its conserved first and last residue. The order of the fields is J gene, D gene, clone size, V gene, CDR3 protein, CDR3 DNA. The D gene is left open where the match is weak. Expanded clones get a size class; other rows say once, few or many, or leave the size out.

TRBJ2-6 | . | . | TRBV19 | CASRGGGTLASGANVLTF | TGTGCCAGTAGGGGGGGAGGGACACTCGCATCTGGGGCCAACGTCCTGACTTTC
TRBJ1-3 | . | . | TRBV7-9 | CASSSRPNTIYF | TGTGCCAGCAGCTCCCGTCCGAACACCATATATTTT
TRBJ2-5 | . | . | TRBV6-2/TRBV6-3 | CASSRTEETQYF | TGTGCCAGCAGCCGGACAGAAGAGACCCAGTACTTC
TRBJ1-1 | . | few | TRBV2 | CARSRGILNTEAFF | TGTGCCAGGTCCCGGGGGATACTGAACACTGAAGCTTTCTTT
TRBJ2-7 | . | . | TRBV4-1 | CASSQSTPHEQYF | TGCGCCAGCAGCCAGTCGACTCCCCACGAGCAGTACTTC
TRBJ1-1 | . | . | TRBV28 | CASRDPQGFSGEAFF | TGTGCCAGCAGGGATCCACAGGGATTCTCAGGTGAAGCTTTCTTT
TRBJ1-2 | . | . | TRBV25-1 | CASSDQGLGYTF | TGTGCCAGCAGTGACCAGGGTCTAGGCTACACCTTC
TRBJ1-2 | . | . | TRBV19 | CASSPRQGANYGYTF | TGTGCCAGTAGTCCCAGGCAGGGCGCAAACTATGGCTACACCTTC
TRBJ2-1 | TRBD2 | . | TRBV10-3 | CAISESKAGKIVVEQFF | TGTGCCATCAGTGAGTCTAAAGCGGGAAAAATTGTGGTTGAGCAGTTCTTC
TRBJ1-2 | . | . | TRBV7-2 | CASSSLGQGPASGYTF | TGTGCCAGCAGCTCCTTGGGCCAGGGTCCGGCGTCTGGCTACACCTTC
TRBJ2-3 | . | . | TRBV11-2 | CASSPPLTTVFSTDTQYF | TGTGCCAGCAGCCCGCCCCTCACGACAGTCTTTAGCACAGATACGCAGTATTTT
TRBJ1-3 | . | . | TRBV2 | CASIYSPVGGNTIYF | TGTGCCAGCATTTATAGTCCTGTCGGGGGAAACACCATATATTTT
TRBJ2-3 | TRBD1 | once | TRBV4-1 | CASSSRDRAGDTQYF | TGCGCCAGCAGCTCCCGGGACAGGGCTGGAGATACGCAGTATTTT
TRBJ2-7 | . | . | TRBV5-1 | CASSFRQQNYPSYEQYF | TGCGCCAGCAGCTTCCGACAGCAGAACTATCCCTCCTACGAGCAGTACTTC
TRBJ2-2 | . | few | TRBV7-6 | CASSLESQGYAGELFF | TGTGCCAGCAGCTTAGAGAGTCAGGGATATGCCGGGGAGCTGTTTTTT
TRBJ2-1 | TRBD1 | . | TRBV5-1 | CASSSGQPEQFF | TGCGCCAGCAGCTCGGGACAGCCTGAGCAGTTCTTC
TRBJ1-2 | . | . | TRBV4-3 | CASSQDSGPRGYTF | TGCGCCAGCAGCCAAGATTCAGGGCCGCGGGGCTACACCTTC
TRBJ2-1 | TRBD2 | . | TRBV9 | CASSVGGRAYNEQFF | TGTGCCAGCAGCGTAGGCGGGAGGGCCTACAATGAGCAGTTCTTC
TRBJ1-4 | TRBD1 | . | TRBV5-1 | CASSQLQGRNEKLFF | TGCGCCAGCAGCCAATTACAGGGGCGTAATGAAAAACTGTTTTTT
TRBJ2-7 | TRBD2 | . | TRBV5-4 | CASSLGLAGGEQYF | TGTGCCAGCAGCCTGGGACTAGCGGGAGGAGAGCAGTACTTC
TRBJ2-7 | TRBD2 | . | TRBV3-1/TRBV3-2 | CASSQSSGVYEQYF | TGTGCCAGCAGCCAATCTAGCGGAGTATACGAGCAGTACTTC
TRBJ2-6 | . | . | TRBV5-1 | CASSLANSGANVLTF | TGCGCCAGCAGCTTGGCAAACTCTGGGGCCAACGTCCTGACTTTC
TRBJ1-2 | . | . | TRBV28 | CASRIQGNYGYTF | TGTGCCAGCAGAATACAGGGAAACTATGGCTACACCTTC
TRBJ1-3 | TRBD1 | . | TRBV7-6 | CASRETGGSGNTIYF | TGTGCCAGCAGGGAAACAGGGGGCTCTGGAAACACCATATATTTT
TRBJ2-7 | TRBD2 | . | TRBV12-3/TRBV12-4 | CASRDTGGGQYF | TGTGCCAGCAGGGACACGGGAGGAGGGCAGTACTTC
TRBJ1-4 | . | few | TRBV7-9 | CASSAGGQFNEKLFF | TGTGCCAGCAGCGCTGGCGGACAGTTTAATGAAAAACTGTTTTTT
TRBJ2-2 | . | . | TRBV10-1 | CASRPQGTGELFF | TGCGCCAGCAGACCACAGGGAACCGGGGAGCTGTTTTTT
TRBJ2-5 | . | . | TRBV12-3/TRBV12-4 | CASRGDYQETQYF | TGTGCCAGCCGGGGTGACTACCAAGAGACCCAGTACTTC
TRBJ2-3 | . | . | TRBV4-2 | CASSQEQAATDTQYF | TGTGCCAGCAGCCAAGAACAGGCAGCCACAGATACGCAGTATTTT
TRBJ2-7 | . | . | TRBV2 | CASMREAVPSYEQYF | TGTGCCAGCATGAGAGAGGCAGTCCCCTCCTACGAGCAGTACTTC